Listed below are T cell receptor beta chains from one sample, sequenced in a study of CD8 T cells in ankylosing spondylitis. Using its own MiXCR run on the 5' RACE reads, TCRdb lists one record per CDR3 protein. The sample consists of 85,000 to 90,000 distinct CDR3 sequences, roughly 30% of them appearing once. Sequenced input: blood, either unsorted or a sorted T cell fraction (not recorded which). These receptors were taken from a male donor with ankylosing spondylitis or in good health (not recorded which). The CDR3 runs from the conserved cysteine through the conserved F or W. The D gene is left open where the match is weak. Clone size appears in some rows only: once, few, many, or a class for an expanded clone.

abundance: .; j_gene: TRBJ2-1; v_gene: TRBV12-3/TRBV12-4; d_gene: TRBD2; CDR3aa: CASSFGLAGSANNEQFF; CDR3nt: TGTGCCAGCAGTTTCGGACTAGCGGGCAGCGCCAACAATGAGCAGTTCTTC
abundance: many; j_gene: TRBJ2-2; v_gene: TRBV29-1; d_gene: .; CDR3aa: CSVRSMRARSNTGELFF; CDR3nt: TGCAGCGTCCGGAGTATGAGGGCTAGGTCGAACACCGGGGAGCTGTTTTTT
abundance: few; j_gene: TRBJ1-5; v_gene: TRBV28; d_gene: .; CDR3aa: CASSTLSGGQHF; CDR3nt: TGTGCCAGCAGTACCCTCTCGGGGGGACAGCATTTT
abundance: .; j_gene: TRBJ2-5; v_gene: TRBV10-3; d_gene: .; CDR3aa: CAISVLAEETQYF; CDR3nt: TGTGCCATCAGTGTTTTAGCGGAAGAGACCCAGTACTTC
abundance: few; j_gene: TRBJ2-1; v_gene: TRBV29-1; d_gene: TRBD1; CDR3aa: CSDTTGVPYNEQFF; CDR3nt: TGCAGCGACACGACAGGGGTACCCTACAATGAGCAGTTCTTC
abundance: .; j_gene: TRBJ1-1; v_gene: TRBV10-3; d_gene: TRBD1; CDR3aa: CATETGQGNTEAFF; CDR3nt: TGTGCCACCGAAACCGGACAGGGAAACACTGAAGCTTTCTTT
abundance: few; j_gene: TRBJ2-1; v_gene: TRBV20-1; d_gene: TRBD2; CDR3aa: CSANLGTSGSWDEQFF; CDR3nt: TGCAGTGCTAACTTGGGGACTAGCGGGAGTTGGGATGAGCAGTTCTTC
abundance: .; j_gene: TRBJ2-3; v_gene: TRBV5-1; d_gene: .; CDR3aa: CASSLEGDTTDTQYF; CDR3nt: TGCGCCAGCAGCTTGGAGGGGGACACGACAGATACGCAGTATTTT
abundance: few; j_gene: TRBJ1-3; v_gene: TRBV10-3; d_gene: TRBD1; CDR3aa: CAIRDRVGSGNTIYF; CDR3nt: TGTGCCATCAGAGACAGGGTAGGGTCCGGAAACACCATATATTTT
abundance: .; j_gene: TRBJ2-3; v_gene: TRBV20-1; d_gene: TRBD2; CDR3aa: CSALGLAGGVGADTQYF; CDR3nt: TGCAGTGCCCTCGGACTAGCGGGAGGGGTGGGCGCGGATACGCAGTATTTT
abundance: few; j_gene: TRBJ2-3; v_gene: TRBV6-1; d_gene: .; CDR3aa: CASGGGTTDTQYF; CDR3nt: TGTGCCAGCGGGGGCGGGACCACAGATACGCAGTATTTT
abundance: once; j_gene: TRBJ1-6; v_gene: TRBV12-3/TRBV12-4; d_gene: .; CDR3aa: CASSGRDPNSPLHF; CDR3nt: TGTGCCAGCAGTGGCCGGGATCCCAATTCACCCCTCCACTTT
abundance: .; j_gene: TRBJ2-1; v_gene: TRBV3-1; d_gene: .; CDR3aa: CASSQVRTVYNEQFF; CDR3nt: TGTGCCAGCAGCCAAGTTCGGACAGTCTACAATGAGCAGTTCTTC
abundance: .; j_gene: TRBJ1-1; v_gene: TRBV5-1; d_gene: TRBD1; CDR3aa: CASSPYRQGNTEAFF; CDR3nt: TGCGCCAGCAGCCCGTATCGACAGGGGAACACTGAAGCTTTCTTT
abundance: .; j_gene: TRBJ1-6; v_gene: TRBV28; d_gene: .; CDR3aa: CASSVRLRGGSPLHF; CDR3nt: TGTGCCAGCAGTGTAAGGCTCAGGGGTGGGTCACCCCTCCACTTT
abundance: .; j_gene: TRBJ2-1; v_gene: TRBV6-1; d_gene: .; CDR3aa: CASRPGSWSGDEQFF; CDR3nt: TGTGCCAGCAGACCGGGTAGCTGGAGTGGCGATGAGCAGTTCTTC
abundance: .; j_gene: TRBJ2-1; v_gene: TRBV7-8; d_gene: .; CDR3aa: CASSFWSVYNEQFF; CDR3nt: TGTGCCAGCAGCTTCTGGTCCGTATACAATGAGCAGTTCTTC
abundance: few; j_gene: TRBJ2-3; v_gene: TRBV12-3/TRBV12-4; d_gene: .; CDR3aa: CASSGGSPMNTQYF; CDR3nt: TGTGCCAGCAGTGGGGGTAGTCCTATGAATACGCAGTATTTT
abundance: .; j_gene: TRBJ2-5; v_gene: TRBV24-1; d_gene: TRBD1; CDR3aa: CATSGGRDRVQETQYF; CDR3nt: TGTGCCACCAGTGGAGGAAGGGACAGGGTTCAAGAGACCCAGTACTTC
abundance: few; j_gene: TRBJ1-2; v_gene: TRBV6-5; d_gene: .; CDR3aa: CASSYSIISGNYGYTF; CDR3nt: TGTGCCAGCAGTTACTCGATTATTTCGGGAAACTATGGCTACACCTTC
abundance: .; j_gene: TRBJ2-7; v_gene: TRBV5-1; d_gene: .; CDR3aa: CASSLQTESYEQYF; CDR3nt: TGCGCCAGCAGCCTCCAGACGGAATCCTACGAGCAGTACTTC
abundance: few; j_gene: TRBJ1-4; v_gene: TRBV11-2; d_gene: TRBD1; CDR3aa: CASSFFNRGEKLFF; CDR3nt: TGTGCCAGCAGCTTCTTTAACAGGGGGGAAAAACTGTTTTTT
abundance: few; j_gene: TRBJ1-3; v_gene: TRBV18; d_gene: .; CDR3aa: CASSPRGVEESGNTIYF; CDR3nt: TGTGCCAGCTCACCACGGGGGGTAGAAGAGTCTGGAAACACCATATATTTT
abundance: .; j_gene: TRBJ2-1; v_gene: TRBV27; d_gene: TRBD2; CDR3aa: CASCRLAGGRNEQFF; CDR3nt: TGTGCCAGCTGCCGACTAGCGGGAGGGAGGAATGAGCAGTTCTTC
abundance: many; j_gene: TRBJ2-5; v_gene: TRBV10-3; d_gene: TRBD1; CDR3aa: CAMGTGQETQYF; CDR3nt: TGTGCCATGGGGACAGGACAAGAGACCCAGTACTTC
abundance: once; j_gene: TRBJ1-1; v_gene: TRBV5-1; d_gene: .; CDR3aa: CASSLPTGDTEAFF; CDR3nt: TGCGCCAGCAGCTTGCCGACAGGCGACACTGAAGCTTTCTTT
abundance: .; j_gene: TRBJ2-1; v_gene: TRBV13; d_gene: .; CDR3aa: CASSLLLRGEQFF; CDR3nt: TGTGCCAGCAGCCTACTATTGCGAGGTGAGCAGTTCTTC
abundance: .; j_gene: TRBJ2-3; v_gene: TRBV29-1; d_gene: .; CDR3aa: CSAKAGTTDTQYF; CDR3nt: TGCAGCGCCAAAGCCGGGACCACAGATACGCAGTATTTT
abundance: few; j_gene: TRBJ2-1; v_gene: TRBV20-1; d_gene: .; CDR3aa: CSASSWDNSYNEQFF; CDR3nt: TGCAGTGCTAGTTCGTGGGATAACTCCTACAATGAGCAGTTCTTC
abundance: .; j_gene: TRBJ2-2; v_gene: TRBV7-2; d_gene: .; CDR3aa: CASSLQGSGELFF; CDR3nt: TGTGCCAGCAGCTTACAGGGTTCCGGGGAGCTGTTTTTT
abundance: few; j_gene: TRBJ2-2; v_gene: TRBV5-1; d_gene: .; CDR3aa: CASSLGPYENTGELFF; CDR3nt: TGCGCCAGCAGCTTGGGGCCTTATGAGAACACCGGGGAGCTGTTTTTT
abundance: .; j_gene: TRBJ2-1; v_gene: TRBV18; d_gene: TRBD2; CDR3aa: CASSLTPALAGVGNEQFF; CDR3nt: TGTGCCAGCTCACTCACACCAGCACTAGCGGGAGTCGGAAATGAGCAGTTCTTC
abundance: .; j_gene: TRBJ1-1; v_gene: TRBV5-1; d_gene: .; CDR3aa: CASSLLGGGNTEAFF; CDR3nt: TGCGCCAGCAGCCTGCTGGGGGGCGGGAACACTGAAGCTTTCTTT
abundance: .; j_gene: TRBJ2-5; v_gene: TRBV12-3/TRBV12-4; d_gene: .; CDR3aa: CASSEWQKTQYF; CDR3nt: TGTGCCAGCAGTGAATGGCAAAAGACCCAGTACTTC
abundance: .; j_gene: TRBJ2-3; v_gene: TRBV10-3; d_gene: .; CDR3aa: CAISEGSGRTDTQYF; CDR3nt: TGTGCCATCAGTGAAGGGTCAGGGCGGACAGATACGCAGTATTTT
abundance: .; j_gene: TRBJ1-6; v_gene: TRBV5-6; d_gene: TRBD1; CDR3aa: CASSHKKRETGGSPLHF; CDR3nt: TGTGCCAGCAGCCATAAAAAGCGTGAGACAGGGGGTTCACCCCTCCACTTT
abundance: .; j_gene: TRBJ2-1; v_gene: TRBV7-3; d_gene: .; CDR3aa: CASSLDNSYNEQFF; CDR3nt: TGTGCCAGCAGCTTAGACAACTCCTACAATGAGCAGTTCTTC
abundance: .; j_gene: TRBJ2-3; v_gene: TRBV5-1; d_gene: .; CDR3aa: CASSFTRDADTQYF; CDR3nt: TGCGCCAGCAGCTTTACCCGGGACGCAGATACGCAGTATTTT
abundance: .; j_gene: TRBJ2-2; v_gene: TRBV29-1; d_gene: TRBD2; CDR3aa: CSVAEGGTGTGELFF; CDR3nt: TGCAGCGTTGCTGAGGGAGGGACGGGAACCGGGGAGCTGTTTTTT
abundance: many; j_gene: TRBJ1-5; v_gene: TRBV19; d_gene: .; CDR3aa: CASSIRWRQPQHF; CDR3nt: TGTGCCAGTAGTATCAGGTGGCGTCAGCCCCAGCATTTT
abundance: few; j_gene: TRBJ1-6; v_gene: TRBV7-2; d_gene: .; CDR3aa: CASSLGKWNSPLHF; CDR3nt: TGTGCCAGCAGCTTAGGAAAGTGGAATTCACCCCTCCACTTT
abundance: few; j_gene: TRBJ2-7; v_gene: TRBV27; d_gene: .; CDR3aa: CASSLRGSDEQYF; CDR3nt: TGTGCCAGCAGTTTACGAGGTTCCGACGAGCAGTACTTC
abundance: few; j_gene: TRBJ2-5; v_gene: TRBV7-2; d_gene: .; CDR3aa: CASSLVGAAQETQYF; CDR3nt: TGTGCCAGCAGCTTAGTGGGGGCAGCACAAGAGACCCAGTACTTC
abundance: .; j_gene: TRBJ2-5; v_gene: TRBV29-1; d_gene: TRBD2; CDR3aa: CSVKASGRQETQYF; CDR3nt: TGCAGCGTTAAAGCTAGCGGGAGACAAGAGACCCAGTACTTC
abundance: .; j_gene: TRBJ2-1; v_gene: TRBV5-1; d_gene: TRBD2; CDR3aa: CASSVGGRQINEQFF; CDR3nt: TGCGCCAGCAGCGTGGGGGGGAGGCAGATCAATGAGCAGTTCTTC
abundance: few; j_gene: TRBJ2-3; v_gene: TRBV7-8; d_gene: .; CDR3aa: CASRQGASTDTQYF; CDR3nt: TGTGCCAGCAGGCAGGGAGCGAGCACAGATACGCAGTATTTT
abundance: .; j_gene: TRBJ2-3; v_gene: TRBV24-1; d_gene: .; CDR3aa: CATSDHRRNADTQYF; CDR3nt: TGTGCCACCAGTGACCACCGGAGGAATGCGGATACGCAGTATTTT
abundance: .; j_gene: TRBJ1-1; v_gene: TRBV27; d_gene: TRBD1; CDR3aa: CASRDTGQGVSEAFF; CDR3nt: TGTGCCAGCAGAGACACCGGACAGGGCGTCTCTGAAGCTTTCTTT
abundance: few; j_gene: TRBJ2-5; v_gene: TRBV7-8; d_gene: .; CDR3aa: CASSLVASAETQYF; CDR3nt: TGTGCCAGCAGCTTAGTTGCTAGCGCAGAGACCCAGTACTTC
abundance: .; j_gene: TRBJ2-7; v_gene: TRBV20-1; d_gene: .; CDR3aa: CSAMGSVYEQYF; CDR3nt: TGCAGTGCTATGGGAAGCGTCTACGAGCAGTACTTC
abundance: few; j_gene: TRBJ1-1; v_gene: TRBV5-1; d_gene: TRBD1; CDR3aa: CASSPRTGGHDTEAFF; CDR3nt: TGCGCCAGCAGCCCTAGGACAGGGGGCCACGACACTGAAGCTTTCTTT
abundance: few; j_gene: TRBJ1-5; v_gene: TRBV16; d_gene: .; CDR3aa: CASSQSGQGSQPQHF; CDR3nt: TGTGCCAGCAGCCAATCGGGGCAGGGCAGTCAGCCCCAGCATTTT
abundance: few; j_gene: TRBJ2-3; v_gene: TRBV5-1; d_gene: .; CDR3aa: CASSSDGRGTDTQYF; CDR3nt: TGCGCCAGCAGCTCCGACGGCAGAGGCACAGATACGCAGTATTTT
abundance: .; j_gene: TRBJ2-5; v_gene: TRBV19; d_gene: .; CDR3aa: CASSIMAANQETQYF; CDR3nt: TGTGCCAGTAGTATAATGGCGGCAAACCAAGAGACCCAGTACTTC